The 17 T cell receptor beta chains below all came from one sample that was sequenced in a study of OX40 agonist ivuxolimab in advanced cancers. The assay was immunoSEQ multiplex PCR, and TCRdb's table has in-frame clones only and misses some. The sample holds over 75,000 clones; roughly nine tenths are singletons and the top ten take more than 0.95%. Sequenced here: CD4+ or CD8+ T cells sorted from blood, sampled in a trial of the OX40 agonist ivuxolimab. These receptors were collected from an adult with an advanced solid tumor such as melanoma, head and neck, liver or kidney cancer.

The V gene is TRBV5-5, the J gene TRBJ1-1; the D is unclear. Germline CDR1 and CDR2: SGHKS and YYEKEE (reference sequence). This CDR3 region has 15 residues. V lost 0 bases and J lost 4, with 13 bases in between. In DNA form, the CDR3 reads TGTGCCAGCAGCTTGGAGATGGGCCCGGGCACTGAAGCTTTCTTT. This translates into CASSLEMGPGTEAFF.

CDR3 sequence reads: CASSEYPRKSTDTQYF. In DNA, the CDR3 is TGTGCCAGCAGTGAATACCCGAGGAAAAGCACAGATACGCAGTATTTT. This chain connects TRBV6-1 to TRBJ2-3; D is unresolved. From germline, CDR1 is MNHNS and CDR2 SASEGT. The CDR3 runs 16 residues. V lost 2 bases, J lost 0 bases, and 12 bases lay in between.

V and J are TRBV7-3 and TRBJ2-1; D may be TRBD1 (7 bases). The CDR3 is made up of 15 amino acids. V shed 4 bases and J shed 5 bases, with 15 bases lying between them. Germline CDR1 reads SGHTA; CDR2 reads FQGTGA. The CDR3 DNA is TGTGCCAGCAGCTCCTCAGGGGGGCTAAACAATGAGCAGTTCTTC. It specifies CASSSSGGLNNEQFF.

The rearrangement joins TRBV6-5 to TRBJ2-1; no definite D call. Trimming took off 2 bases at V and 9 bases at J, with 8 bases between the two ends. This CDR3 is built from 12 residues. Germline loops: CDR1 MNHEY, CDR2 SVGAGI. This chain's CDR3 is CASSYGVGEQFF. The CDR3 bases are TGTGCCAGCAGTTACGGGGTGGGTGAGCAGTTCTTC.

This chain links TRBV5-1 with TRBJ2-2; 7 positions agree with TRBD2. V lost 3 bases and J lost 0; bases outside the gene matches: 8. CDR1 is SGHRS and CDR2 is YFSETQ in the germline V gene. The CDR3 extends over 17 amino acids. This CDR3 is CASSSKAGRSNTGELFF. CDR3 in DNA: TGCGCCAGCAGCTCAAAAGCGGGACGATCGAACACCGGGGAGCTGTTTTTT.

V and J are TRBV11-2 and TRBJ2-2; 10 bases agree with TRBD1. CDR1 is SGHAT and CDR2 is FQNNGV in the germline V gene. The CDR3 sequence is 15 residues long. J lost 4 bases, V lost 4 bases, and 3 bases had no gene match. CDR3 in amino acids: CASSWRTGGTGELFF. In DNA, the CDR3 is TGTGCCAGCAGCTGGAGGACAGGGGGCACCGGGGAGCTGTTTTTT. Full variable domain (outside the CDR3, taken from reference TRBV11-2 and TRBJ2-2): EAGVAQSPRYKIIEKRQSVAFWCNPISGHATLYWYQQILGQGPKLLIQFQNNGVVDDSQLPKDRFSAERLKGVDSTLKIQPAKLEDSAVYLCASSWRTGGTGELFFGEGSRLTVL.

This chain links TRBV11-3 with TRBJ2-7, with D unclear. This CDR3 has 15 residues. The germline gives CDR1 SGHNT, CDR2 YENEEA. Between the trimmed V and J ends, which lost 2 bases and 2 bases, there was a span of 13 bases. CDR3 in DNA: TGTGCCAGCAGCTTAAATCCGGACGGTCCCTACGAGCAGTACTTC. This translates into CASSLNPDGPYEQYF.

This chain connects TRBV6-6 to TRBJ2-7; 7 nucleotides agree with TRBD1. The V segment lost 2 bases and the J segment 2 bases; nucleotides outside the gene matches: 9. CDR1 MNHNY and CDR2 SVGAGI come from the germline V gene (reference sequence). This CDR3 spans 16 amino acids. The CDR3: CASSYPPGQRAYEQYF. Here the CDR3 DNA reads TGTGCCAGCAGTTACCCACCGGGACAGAGGGCCTACGAGCAGTACTTC.

The chain joins TRBV9 to TRBJ2-7; D remains ambiguous. The ends were cut back, 2 bases at V and 2 bases at J, with 11 bases in the middle. The CDR3 spans 14 residues. Germline CDR1 is SGDLS and CDR2 is YYNGEE. DNA for the CDR3: TGTGCCAGCAGCGTCCACTGGGGAACCTACGAGCAGTACTTC. Translated: CASSVHWGTYEQYF.

The chain carries TRBV7-9 and TRBJ2-7; D perhaps matches TRBD1 (5 bases). CDR3 length: 12 residues. CDR1 and CDR2 from the germline V gene are SEHNR and FQNEAQ (reference sequence). Trimming took off 4 bases at V and 9 bases at J, with 13 bases between the two ends. The chain's CDR3 is CASSSYQGRQYF. The CDR3 DNA reads as TGTGCCAGCAGCTCCTACCAGGGAAGGCAGTACTTC. The whole variable domain, filled in from reference TRBV7-9 and TRBJ2-7, reads DTGVSQNPRHKITKRGQNVTFRCDPISEHNRLYWYRQTLGQGPEFLTYFQNEAQLEKSRLLSDRFSAERPKGSFSTLEIQRTEQGDSAMYLCASSSYQGRQYFGPGTRLTVT.

The gene calls are TRBV4-1 and TRBJ1-1; TRBD1 is a possible D gene (6 bases). Germline V gene lookup returns CDR1 MGHRA and CDR2 YSYEKL. Trimming pared 5 bases from V and 7 bases from J, leaving 20 bases between. This CDR3 has 15 residues. The CDR3 DNA reads TGCGCCAGCAGCTTTATTGGAGGGGGGCCGGGTGAAGCTTTCTTT. Translated, it gives CASSFIGGGPGEAFF.

This sequence joins TRBV28 and TRBJ1-1; no firm D call. The CDR3 consists of 12 residues. The V gene lost 7 bases and the J gene lost 9 bases, with 15 bases spanning the gap. Germline assignment: CDR1 MDHEN and CDR2 SYDVKM. The CDR3 here is CASKVHGYQAFF. CDR3 DNA sequence: TGTGCCAGCAAAGTGCACGGATACCAAGCTTTCTTT.

V and J are TRBV28 and TRBJ1-6; D uncertain. V lost 6 bases to trimming and J lost 14 bases, with 17 bases between them. Germline-derived CDR1 and CDR2 are MDHEN and SYDVKM. The length of the CDR3 is 13 residues. CDR3 sequence reads: CASSLQSTAALHF. As DNA, the CDR3 is TGTGCCAGCAGCTTACAGTCTACCGCGGCCCTCCACTTT.

This clone is a singleton in its sample. CDR3 nucleotides: TGCGCCAGCAGCCTCAGCGGGGCACCCTACAATGAGCAGTTCTTC. Encoded protein: CASSLSGAPYNEQFF. The rearrangement links TRBV5-1 to TRBJ2-1, with 7 bases lining up with TRBD2. The V gene end was trimmed by 4 bases and the J gene end by 2 bases; junction bases not matched to a gene: 6. The CDR3 runs to 15 residues. Germline V gives CDR1 SGHRS, CDR2 YFSETQ. Variable domain in full (rest from reference TRBV5-1 and TRBJ2-1): KAGVTQTPRYLIKTRGQQVTLSCSPISGHRSVSWYQQTPGQGLQFLFEYFSETQRNKGNFPGRFSGRQFSNSRSEMNVSTLELGDSALYLCASSLSGAPYNEQFFGPGTRLTVL.

The gene calls are TRBV30 and TRBJ2-3; no firm D call. V was clipped by 0 bases and J by 12 bases, with 10 bases between them. Germline V CDR1 and CDR2: GTSNPN, SVGIG (reference sequence). The CDR3 is made up of 11 amino acids. CDR3 protein: CAWSVGGTQYF. CDR3 coding DNA: TGTGCCTGGAGTGTGGGTGGTACCCAGTATTTT.

The J gene is TRBJ2-7, the V gene TRBV11-3; D possibly corresponds to TRBD1 (6 bases). The CDR3 runs 17 residues. V was pared by 5 bases and J by 0 bases, with 20 bases between. Germline V lookup: CDR1 SGHNT, CDR2 YENEEA. The DNA for the CDR3 is TGTGCCAGCAGCCAACAGGGTCGGGCGGAAACCTCCTACGAGCAGTACTTC. Amino acid sequence: CASSQQGRAETSYEQYF.

The V and J genes are TRBV9 and TRBJ1-4; 7 positions match TRBD1. The V and J ends lost 0 bases and 8 bases, in that order; junction bases with no gene match: 7. CDR1 is SGDLS and CDR2 is YYNGEE in the germline V gene. This CDR3 has 15 residues. In DNA, the CDR3 is TGTGCCAGCAGCGTAGGAGGGGACAGTTGGGAAAAACTGTTTTTT. Residues: CASSVGGDSWEKLFF.